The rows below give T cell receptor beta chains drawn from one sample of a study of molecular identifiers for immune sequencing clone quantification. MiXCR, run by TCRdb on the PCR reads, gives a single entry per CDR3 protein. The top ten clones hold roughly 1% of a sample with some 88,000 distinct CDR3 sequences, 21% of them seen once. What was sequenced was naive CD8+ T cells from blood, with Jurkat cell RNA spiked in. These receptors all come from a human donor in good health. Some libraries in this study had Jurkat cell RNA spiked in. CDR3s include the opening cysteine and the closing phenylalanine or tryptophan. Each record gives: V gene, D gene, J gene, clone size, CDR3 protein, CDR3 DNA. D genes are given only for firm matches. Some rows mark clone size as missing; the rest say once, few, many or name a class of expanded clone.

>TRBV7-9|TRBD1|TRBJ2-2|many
CASSSWTGGPTGELFF
TGTGCCAGCAGCTCTTGGACAGGGGGACCCACCGGGGAGCTGTTTTTT
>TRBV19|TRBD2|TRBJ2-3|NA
CASSISTSGRSTDTQYF
TGTGCCAGTAGTATATCGACTAGCGGGAGGTCCACAGATACGCAGTATTTT
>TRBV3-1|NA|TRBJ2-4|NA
CASSQGQLSYGAKNTQYF
TGTGCCAGCAGCCAAGGCCAGCTTAGCTACGGGGCCAAAAACACTCAGTACTTC
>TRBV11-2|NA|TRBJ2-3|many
CASSLTGRGADTQYF
TGTGCCAGCAGCTTAACGGGACGGGGGGCCGATACGCAGTATTTT
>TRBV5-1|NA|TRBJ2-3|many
CASSLLRPTDTQYF
TGCGCCAGCAGCTTGCTGAGGCCCACAGATACGCAGTATTTT
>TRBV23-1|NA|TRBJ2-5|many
CASSPVGGQETQYF
TGCGCCAGCAGTCCCGTCGGCGGACAAGAGACCCAGTACTTC
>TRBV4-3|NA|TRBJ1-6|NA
CASSQDIRGNNSPLHF
TGCGCCAGCAGCCAAGATATTCGGGGGAACAATTCACCCCTCCACTTT
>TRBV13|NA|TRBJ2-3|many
CASSLGAAGLTDTQYF
TGTGCCAGCAGCTTAGGAGCGGCAGGACTCACAGATACGCAGTATTTT
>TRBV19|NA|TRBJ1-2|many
CASSGGSGYGYTF
TGTGCCAGTAGTGGAGGGAGCGGCTATGGCTACACCTTC
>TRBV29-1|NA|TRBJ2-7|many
CSVHGMGLYEQYF
TGCAGCGTCCATGGGATGGGGCTCTACGAGCAGTACTTC
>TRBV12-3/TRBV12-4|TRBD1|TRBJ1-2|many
CASSLGTGGADGYTF
TGTGCCAGCAGTTTAGGTACAGGGGGCGCGGATGGCTACACCTTC
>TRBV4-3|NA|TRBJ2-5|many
CASSQAVSGWETQYF
TGCGCCAGCAGCCAAGCCGTGAGCGGTTGGGAGACCCAGTACTTC
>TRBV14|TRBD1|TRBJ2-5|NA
CASSQVWGQAQETQYF
TGTGCCAGCAGCCAAGTTTGGGGACAGGCTCAAGAGACCCAGTACTTC
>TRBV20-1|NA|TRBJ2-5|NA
CSARDLWAGEVYQETQYF
TGCAGTGCTAGAGATTTATGGGCAGGGGAAGTGTATCAAGAGACCCAGTACTTC
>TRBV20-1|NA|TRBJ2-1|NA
CSARPRVGSSSYNEQFF
TGCAGTGCTAGACCAAGAGTCGGCTCAAGCTCCTACAATGAGCAGTTCTTC
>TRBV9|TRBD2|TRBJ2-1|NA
CASSVASGLGHEQFF
TGTGCCAGCAGCGTAGCTTCGGGACTAGGGCATGAGCAGTTCTTC
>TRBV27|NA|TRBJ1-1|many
CAGSYTGNTEAFF
TGTGCCGGCAGTTATACAGGGAACACTGAAGCTTTCTTT
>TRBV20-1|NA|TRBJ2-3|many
CSARDVVGTTDTQYF
TGCAGTGCTAGAGATGTGGTAGGGACAACAGATACGCAGTATTTT
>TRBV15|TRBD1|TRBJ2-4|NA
CATSRDPGDRGALAKNIQYF
TGTGCCACCAGCAGAGATCCGGGTGACAGGGGGGCTCTAGCCAAAAACATTCAGTACTTC
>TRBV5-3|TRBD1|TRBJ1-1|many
CASSLEGANTEVFF
TGTGCCAGCTCTCTCGAGGGGGCGAACACAGAAGTCTTCTTT